This T cell receptor (beta chain) was captured in a study of blood T cell repertoires in COVID-19. Turning to the study itself: Samples came from the United States, Italy and Spain, spanning acute and convalescent COVID-19. T cells, B-cell-depleted T cells, or PBMCs provided the cDNA or gDNA that served as material.

Those enrolled in Seattle joined during active infection and were followed longitudinally afterward. CDR3 length equals 14 residues. The ends were cut back, 4 bases at V and 3 bases at J, with 11 bases in the middle. Germline CDR1 LNHDA, CDR2 SQIVND (reference sequence). Study processing details: Quantification of nucleated cells was approximated via reference gene primer amplification. The protocol was immunoSEQ multiplex PCR, while the TCRdb copy is restricted to in-frame clones and leaves out a portion. The D gene and trimming were derived from the DNA, and the V and J assignments and clone size from that table. The sample has 250,000 to 400,000 clones; roughly 88% are singletons.

The sequencing sample was made of peripheral blood. The sequence came from a woman in her thirties with COVID-19, enrolled during active disease. V usage is TRBV19 and J usage is TRBJ2-3; D gene ambiguous. In nucleotides, the CDR3 is TGTGCCAGTAGTAATAACAAGTTAACAGATACGCAGTATTTT. It specifies CASSNNKLTDTQYF.